The 18 T cell receptor beta chains reported below all come from one sample, sequenced in a study of shared clonotypes between healthy human individuals. TCRdb's table, derived via immunoSEQ multiplex PCR, lists solely in-frame clones and lacks some. This sample has approximately 940,000 clones, with approximately 80% found just once. Sequenced input: memory CD4+ T cells sorted from blood. Subset here: CD45RA-negative fraction. The receptors here all came from a man between 18 and 35 years old in good health.

The rearrangement joins TRBV27 to TRBJ1-1; D gene uncertain. CDR1 is MNHEY and CDR2 is SMNVEV in the germline V gene (reference sequence). The CDR3 has 13 residues. V dropped 2 bases and J dropped 5 bases, with 9 bases sitting between them. The CDR3 reads CASSLRYGTEAFF. In nucleotides, the CDR3 is TGTGCCAGCAGTTTAAGATACGGAACTGAAGCTTTCTTT.

This chain connects TRBV28 to TRBJ2-4, with 8 nucleotides matching TRBD1. From germline, CDR1 is MDHEN and CDR2 SYDVKM. CDR3 length equals 16 residues. J gave up 3 bases and V 6 bases, and 10 bases lay outside the gene matches. Here the CDR3 DNA reads TGTGCCAGCAGAGAGCAGGGGGCGGTTGGCAAAAACATTCAGTACTTC. Protein product: CASREQGAVGKNIQYF.

This clone was counted between two and nine times. The genes are TRBV5-1 and TRBJ2-7, with 11 bases identical to TRBD2. This CDR3 has 15 residues. V lost 3 bases, J lost 6 bases, and 8 bases stayed unmatched. CDR1 and CDR2 from the germline V gene are SGHRS and YFSETQ. The CDR3 is CASSSGTSGGVEQYF. The CDR3 DNA sequence: TGCGCCAGCAGCTCCGGGACTAGCGGAGGAGTCGAGCAGTACTTC.

The chain employs TRBV7-9 and TRBJ2-1; TRBD2 is a possible D gene (5 bases). V was cut by 2 bases and J by 0 bases, with 14 bases left in between. This CDR3 region has 17 residues. CDR1 is SEHNR and CDR2 is FQNEAQ in the germline V gene (reference sequence). The CDR3, as DNA: TGTGCCAGCAGCTTATTTGAGGGCTGGAGCTCCTACAATGAGCAGTTCTTC. It encodes CASSLFEGWSSYNEQFF.

This chain connects TRBV15 to TRBJ2-3, with TRBD1 identical over 10 bases. CDR1 and CDR2 from the germline V gene are LNHNV and YYDKDF (reference sequence). CDR3 size: 14 residues. Trimming cost V 5 bases and J 4 bases; bases outside gene matches: 3. This chain's CDR3 is CATSRGTGADTQYF. In DNA form, the CDR3 reads TGTGCCACCAGCCGGGGGACAGGGGCAGATACGCAGTATTTT.

On this clone itself: The CDR3 ends on some other residue instead of the conserved phenylalanine or tryptophan, so this is likely a read error. The limits of the CDR3 on the DNA are not certain, so only TCRdb's listed CDR3 is given. The chain couples TRBV19 to TRBJ1-2. Looked up from germline, CDR1 is LNHDA and CDR2 is SQIVND (reference sequence). 11 amino acids form the CDR3, both terminal residues included. CDR3: CASSPARQPLR.

In this sample, this clone turned up once. This chain connects TRBV18 to TRBJ2-7; a weak D match, TRBD1 (5 bases). Germline V gene data show CDR1 as KGHSH and CDR2 as LQKENI. V dropped 3 bases and J dropped 4 bases, with 16 bases sitting between them. CDR3 length equals 15 residues. The CDR3 bases are TGTGCCAGCTCACCGGGGTCGCAGGGATCGTACGAGCAGTACTTC. This translates into CASSPGSQGSYEQYF.

This chain uses TRBV2 with TRBJ1-2; TRBD1 matches 8 bases. Trimming removed 8 bases from V and 4 bases from J; junction bases left unmatched: 6. Germline-derived CDR1 and CDR2 are SNHLY and FYNNEI. This CDR3 spans 13 amino acids. The CDR3 sequence is CASGGQGAYGYTF. CDR3 nucleotide sequence: TGTGCCAGCGGTGGACAGGGCGCCTATGGCTACACCTTC.

V gene TRBV6-1 combines with J gene TRBJ2-4, with TRBD2 matching over 10 bases. V shed 0 bases and J 1 base; nucleotides not matched to a gene: 9. The CDR3 loop spans 19 amino acids. The germline V gene has CDR1 MNHNS and CDR2 SASEGT. CDR3 DNA: TGTGCCAGCAGTGAAGCGCTAGGAGGGACTAGCGACGCCAAAAACATTCAGTACTTC. Its protein is CASSEALGGTSDAKNIQYF.

The chain joins TRBV7-9 to TRBJ2-2; D gene ambiguous. CDR3 size: 14 residues. Germline assignment: CDR1 SEHNR and CDR2 FQNEAQ (reference sequence). V lost 1 base to trimming and J lost 4 bases, with 7 bases between them. The CDR3 DNA follows: TGTGCCAGCAGCTTAGTATCAGTCACCGGGGAGCTGTTTTTT. Encoded protein: CASSLVSVTGELFF. The whole variable domain, remainder taken from reference TRBV7-9 and TRBJ2-2, is DTGVSQNPRHKITKRGQNVTFRCDPISEHNRLYWYRQTLGQGPEFLTYFQNEAQLEKSRLLSDRFSAERPKGSFSTLEIQRTEQGDSAMYLCASSLVSVTGELFFGEGSRLTVL.

This chain connects TRBV7-8 to TRBJ2-7; the D gene is possibly TRBD1 (6 bases). V gave up 2 bases and J gave up 0 bases, with 11 bases separating them. Germline CDR1 is SGHVS and CDR2 is FQNEAQ. CDR3 length: 15 amino acids. CDR3 in amino acids: CASSLSPQGSYEQYF. The CDR3 nucleotides read TGTGCCAGCAGCTTATCGCCACAGGGCTCCTACGAGCAGTACTTC.

The chain links TRBV6-1 to TRBJ2-1; D not resolved. V was trimmed by 6 bases and J by 8 bases, leaving 17 bases between them. CDR1 is MNHNS and CDR2 is SASEGT in the germline V gene. This CDR3 contains 14 residues. CDR3 in amino acids: CASRLDATGHEQFF. The CDR3 DNA follows: TGTGCCAGCAGACTGGACGCCACGGGCCATGAGCAGTTCTTC.

The chain carries TRBV19 and TRBJ1-2; no definite D call. Trimming shortened V by 6 bases and J by 2 bases, and 10 bases separated the two germline ends. This CDR3 has 13 amino acids. The germline CDR1 and CDR2 sequences are LNHDA and SQIVND (reference sequence). CDR3 region: CASRKDGNYGYTF. The CDR3 DNA reads TGTGCCAGTAGGAAAGACGGCAACTATGGCTACACCTTC. The full variable domain, rest sourced from reference TRBV19 and TRBJ1-2, is DGGITQSPKYLFRKEGQNVTLSCEQNLNHDAMYWYRQDPGQGLRLIYYSQIVNDFQKGDIAEGYSVSREKKESFPLTVTSAQKNPTAFYLCASRKDGNYGYTFGSGTRLTVV.

The J gene is TRBJ1-1, the V gene TRBV7-2; perhaps TRBD1 as D (5 bases). The CDR3 has 13 amino acids. The V gene's germline CDR1 is SGHTA and CDR2 FQGNSA. With 7 bases removed from V and 0 bases from J, the gap between germline ends came to 9 bases. CDR3 amino acids: CASTGRVNTEAFF. CDR3 nucleotide sequence: TGTGCCAGCACAGGGAGGGTGAACACTGAAGCTTTCTTT.

This chain uses TRBV5-1 with TRBJ2-2; TRBD2 matches 13 bases. This CDR3 has 16 residues. J was trimmed by 6 bases and V by 4 bases; bases with no gene match: 6. Germline lookup yields CDR1 SGHRS and CDR2 YFSETQ. This CDR3 is CASSVGTSGVSGELFF. CDR3 bases: TGCGCCAGCAGCGTAGGGACTAGCGGGGTGTCCGGGGAGCTGTTTTTT.

The CDR3 loop reads CASSKWDSNTEAFF. The CDR3 DNA sequence: TGTGCCAGTAGTAAATGGGACAGCAACACTGAAGCTTTCTTT. The genes are TRBV19 and TRBJ1-1; 7 nucleotides line up with TRBD1. The CDR3 runs to 14 residues. Germline CDR1 is LNHDA and CDR2 is SQIVND (reference sequence). The V and J ends lost 4 bases and 2 bases, in that order; junction bases with no gene match: 4.

A few counts support this clone. The DNA for the CDR3 is TGCGCCAGCAGCTTTGACGGACTCTATGGCTACACCTTC. It is translated as CASSFDGLYGYTF. V and J are TRBV5-1 and TRBJ1-2; no clear D. The germline CDR1 and CDR2 sequences are SGHRS and YFSETQ. The length of the CDR3 is 13 residues. Trimming left V 2 bases short and J 4 bases short, with 9 bases between.

The chain couples TRBV19 to TRBJ2-7, with TRBD1 matching 9 bases. The CDR3 runs to 15 residues. Germline trimming cut 2 bases from V and 1 base from J; bases unmatched to any gene: 3. The germline gives CDR1 LNHDA, CDR2 SQIVND (reference sequence). The CDR3 spells CASSIPGTGSYEQYF. CDR3 nucleotide sequence: TGTGCCAGTAGTATACCCGGGACAGGGTCCTACGAGCAGTACTTC. Using reference TRBV19 and TRBJ2-7 for the parts outside the CDR3, the full variable domain is DGGITQSPKYLFRKEGQNVTLSCEQNLNHDAMYWYRQDPGQGLRLIYYSQIVNDFQKGDIAEGYSVSREKKESFPLTVTSAQKNPTAFYLCASSIPGTGSYEQYFGPGTRLTVT.